A selection of T cell receptor beta chains follows, all from one sample in a study of blood T cell repertoires in COVID-19. Repertoires were generated with immunoSEQ multiplex PCR, while TCRdb's copy carries only in-frame clones and drops some. The repertoire holds under 250,000 clones, with 80% to 85% as singletons. Sequenced material: peripheral blood. These receptors were collected from a woman in her thirties or forties who had recovered from COVID-19. CDR3s include the opening cysteine and the closing phenylalanine or tryptophan. The order of the fields is J gene, V gene, CDR3 protein.

>TRBJ1-3|TRBV5-5
CASSFQNTIYF
>TRBJ1-4|TRBV5-8
CASSLALGRGGMFF
>TRBJ1-3|TRBV19
CASSPSPGQGVGNTIYF
>TRBJ2-1|TRBV27
CASSLLAGGRNEQFF
>TRBJ2-1|TRBV11-3
CASSFRGGTYNEQFF
>TRBJ2-1|TRBV5-1
CASSLGQSSYNEQFF
>TRBJ1-6|TRBV3-1/TRBV3-2
CASSQVLGTGPLHF
>TRBJ2-5|TRBV12-3/TRBV12-4
CASSSLAEETQYF
>TRBJ2-7|TRBV28
CASSSPGTGGEEQYF
>TRBJ2-2|TRBV6-5
CASSYYPTGNTGELFF
>TRBJ2-7|TRBV6-5
CASTTPRGTTYEQYF
>TRBJ2-1|TRBV5-1
CASSLMGGYNEQFF
>TRBJ2-2|TRBV5-1
CASSFSGVNTGELFF
>TRBJ1-6|TRBV3-1/TRBV3-2
CASSQGGGHSPLHF
>TRBJ1-6|TRBV6-5
CASSPDGLGSPLHF
>TRBJ1-5|TRBV3-1/TRBV3-2
CASSKSAYSNQPQHF
>TRBJ1-1|TRBV20-1
CSAIVNTEAFF
>TRBJ1-1|TRBV5-1
CASSWGQVNTEAFF
>TRBJ2-7|TRBV6-5
CASSYSNSGGDEQYF
>TRBJ2-3|TRBV5-1
CASSLDAVGGGESTDTQYF
>TRBJ1-1|TRBV5-1
CASSLGRVGTEAFF
>TRBJ2-1|TRBV2
CASRTGGWNEQFF
>TRBJ2-2|TRBV5-1
CASSSSTGMTGELFF
>TRBJ2-2|TRBV7-3
CASSSYTGELFF
>TRBJ1-2|TRBV6-6
CASSYGGQGHGYTF
>TRBJ1-6|TRBV27
CASSLFPPTAGSSYNSPLHF
>TRBJ1-1|TRBV7-9
CASSTYQGATEAFF
>TRBJ1-5|TRBV19
CASSISPPGRALGQPQHF